The clone carrying this T cell receptor (beta chain) was seen a handful of times. The antigen is undetermined. The record originates from a study of T cell repertoires in cytomegalovirus infection. V gave up 5 bases and J gave up 11 bases, with 10 bases separating them. The CDR3 covers 12 residues. Germline CDR1 reads SEHNR; CDR2 reads FQNEAQ (reference sequence). TCRdb ran MiXCR on the reads and lists one entry per CDR3 protein. This repertoire shows hundreds of thousands of distinct CDR3 sequences, roughly a third found once; its top ten account for about an eighth. The chain links TRBV7-9 to TRBJ1-6; a weak D match, TRBD1 (5 bases). The source of this sequence is a human donor in good health (CMV status not recorded). Some clones in this sample may be carry-over from other donors' samples. This material consisted of cultured CD8+ T cells from PBMCs, taken from culture after CMV antigen stimulation. CDR3 DNA sequence: TGTGCCAGCAGCGAAGCAGGGCCACCCCTCCACTTT. Its protein is CASSEAGPPLHF.